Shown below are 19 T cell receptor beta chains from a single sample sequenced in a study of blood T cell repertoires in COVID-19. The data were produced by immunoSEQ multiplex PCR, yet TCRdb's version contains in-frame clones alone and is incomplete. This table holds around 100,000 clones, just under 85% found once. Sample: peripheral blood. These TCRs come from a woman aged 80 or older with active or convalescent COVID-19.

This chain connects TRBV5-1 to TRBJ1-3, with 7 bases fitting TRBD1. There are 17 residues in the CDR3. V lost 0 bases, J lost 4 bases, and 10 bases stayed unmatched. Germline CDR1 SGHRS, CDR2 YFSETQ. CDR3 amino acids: CASSLAGANRGGNTIYF. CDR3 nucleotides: TGCGCCAGCAGCTTGGCCGGGGCAAACAGGGGCGGAAACACCATATATTTT.

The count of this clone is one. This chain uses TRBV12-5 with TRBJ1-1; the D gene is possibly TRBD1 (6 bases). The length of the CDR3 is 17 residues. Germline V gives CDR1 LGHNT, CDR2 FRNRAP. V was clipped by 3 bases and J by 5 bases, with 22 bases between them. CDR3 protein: CASGFRGAWGPGTEAFF. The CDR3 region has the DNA TGTGCTAGTGGTTTCCGAGGGGCTTGGGGGCCCGGGACTGAAGCTTTCTTT.

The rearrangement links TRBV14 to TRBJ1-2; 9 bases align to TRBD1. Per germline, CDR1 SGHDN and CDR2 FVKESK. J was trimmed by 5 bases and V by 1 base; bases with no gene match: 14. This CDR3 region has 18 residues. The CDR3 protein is CASSQGGIWTGDFYGYTF. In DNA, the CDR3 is TGTGCCAGCAGCCAAGGAGGAATATGGACAGGGGATTTTTATGGCTACACCTTC.

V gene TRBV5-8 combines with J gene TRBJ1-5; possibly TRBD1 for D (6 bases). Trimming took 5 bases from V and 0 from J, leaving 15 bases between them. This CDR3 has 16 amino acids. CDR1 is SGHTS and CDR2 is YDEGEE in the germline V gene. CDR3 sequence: CASRPTGRYSNQPQHF. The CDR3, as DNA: TGTGCCAGCAGACCCACAGGGCGCTATAGCAATCAGCCCCAGCATTTT.

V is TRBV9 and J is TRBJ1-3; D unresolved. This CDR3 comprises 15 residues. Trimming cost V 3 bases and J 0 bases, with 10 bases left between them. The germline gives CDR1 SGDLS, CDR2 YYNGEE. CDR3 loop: CASSAGVGSGNTIYF. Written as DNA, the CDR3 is TGTGCCAGCAGCGCGGGAGTCGGCTCTGGAAACACCATATATTTT.

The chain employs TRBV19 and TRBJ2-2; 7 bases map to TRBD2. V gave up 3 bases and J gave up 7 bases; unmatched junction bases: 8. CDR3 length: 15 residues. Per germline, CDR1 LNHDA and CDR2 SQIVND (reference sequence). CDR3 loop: CASSMVAGAVGELFF. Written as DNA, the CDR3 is TGTGCCAGTAGTATGGTTGCGGGAGCGGTCGGGGAGCTGTTTTTT.

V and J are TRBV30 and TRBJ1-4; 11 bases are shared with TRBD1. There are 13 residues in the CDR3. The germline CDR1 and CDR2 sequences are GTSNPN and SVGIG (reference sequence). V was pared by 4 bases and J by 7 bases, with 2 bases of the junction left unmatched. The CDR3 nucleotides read TGTGCCTGGACGGGACAGGGGGGTGAAAAACTGTTTTTT. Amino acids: CAWTGQGGEKLFF.

The CDR3 loop reads CSVAMDRNTEAFF. In DNA, the CDR3 is TGCAGCGTTGCCATGGACAGGAACACTGAAGCTTTCTTT. This chain uses TRBV29-1 with TRBJ1-1, with D maybe TRBD1 (6 bases). CDR1 and CDR2 (germline): SQVTM, ANQGSEA. Trimming pared 4 bases from V and 1 base from J, leaving 10 bases between. This CDR3 region has 13 residues.

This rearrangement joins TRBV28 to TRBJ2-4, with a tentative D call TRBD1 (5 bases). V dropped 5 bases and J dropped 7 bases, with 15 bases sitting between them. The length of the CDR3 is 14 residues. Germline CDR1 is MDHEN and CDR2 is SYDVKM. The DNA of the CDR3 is TGTGCCAGCAGTCCTCGGACACTGGCCAACATTCAGTACTTC. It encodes CASSPRTLANIQYF. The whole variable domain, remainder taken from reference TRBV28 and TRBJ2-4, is DVKVTQSSRYLVKRTGEKVFLECVQDMDHENMFWYRQDPGLGLRLIYFSYDVKMKEKGDIPEGYSVSREKKERFSLILESASTNQTSMYLCASSPRTLANIQYFGAGTRLSVL.

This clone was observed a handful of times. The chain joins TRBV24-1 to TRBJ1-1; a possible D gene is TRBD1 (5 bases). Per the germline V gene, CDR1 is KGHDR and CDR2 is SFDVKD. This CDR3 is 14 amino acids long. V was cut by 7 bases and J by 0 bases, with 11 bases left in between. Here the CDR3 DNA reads TGTGCCACCAGGCCTCAGGGCGTGAACACTGAAGCTTTCTTT. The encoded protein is CATRPQGVNTEAFF.

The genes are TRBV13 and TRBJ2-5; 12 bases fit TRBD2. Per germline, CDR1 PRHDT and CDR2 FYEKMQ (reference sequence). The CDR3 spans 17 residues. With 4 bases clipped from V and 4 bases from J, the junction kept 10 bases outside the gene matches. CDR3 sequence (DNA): TGTGCCAGCAGCTCGACTAGCGGGAGATTAAGGAGAGAGACCCAGTACTTC. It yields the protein CASSSTSGRLRRETQYF.

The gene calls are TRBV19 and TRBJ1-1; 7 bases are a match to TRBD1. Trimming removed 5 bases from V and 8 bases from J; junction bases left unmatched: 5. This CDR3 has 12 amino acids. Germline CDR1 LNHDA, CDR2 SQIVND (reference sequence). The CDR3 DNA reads TGTGCCAGTAGTCCCAGACAGGGAGAAGCTTTCTTT. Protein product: CASSPRQGEAFF.

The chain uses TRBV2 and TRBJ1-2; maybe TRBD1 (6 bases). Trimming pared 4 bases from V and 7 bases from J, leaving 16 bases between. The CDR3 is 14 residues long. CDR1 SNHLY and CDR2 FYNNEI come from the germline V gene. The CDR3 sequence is CASSVQGSSGGYTF. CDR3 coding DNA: TGTGCCAGCAGTGTCCAGGGGTCTTCGGGTGGCTACACCTTC.

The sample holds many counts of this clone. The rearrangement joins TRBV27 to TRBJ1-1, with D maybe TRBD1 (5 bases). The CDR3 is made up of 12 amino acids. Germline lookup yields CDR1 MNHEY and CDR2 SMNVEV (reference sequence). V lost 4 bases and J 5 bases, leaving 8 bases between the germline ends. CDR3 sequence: CASSSGRTEAFF. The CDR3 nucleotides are TGTGCCAGCAGTTCAGGGAGGACTGAAGCTTTCTTT.

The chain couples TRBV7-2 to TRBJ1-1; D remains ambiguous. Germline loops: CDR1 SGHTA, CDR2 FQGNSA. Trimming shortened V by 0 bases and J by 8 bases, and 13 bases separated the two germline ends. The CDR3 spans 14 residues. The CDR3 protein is CASSLASRGSEAFF. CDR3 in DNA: TGTGCCAGCAGCTTAGCTTCGAGAGGGTCGGAAGCTTTCTTT. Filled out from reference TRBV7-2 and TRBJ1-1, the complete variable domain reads GAGVSQSPSNKVTEKGKDVELRCDPISGHTALYWYRQSLGQGLEFLIYFQGNSAPDKSGLPSDRFSAERTGGSVSTLTIQRTQQEDSAVYLCASSLASRGSEAFFGQGTRLTVV.

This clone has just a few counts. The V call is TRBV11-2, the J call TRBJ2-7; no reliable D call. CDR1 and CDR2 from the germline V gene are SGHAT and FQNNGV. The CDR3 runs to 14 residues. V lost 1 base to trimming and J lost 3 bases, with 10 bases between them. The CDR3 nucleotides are TGTGCCAGCAGCTTAGTCCTATTCTACTACGAGCAGTACTTC. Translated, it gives CASSLVLFYYEQYF. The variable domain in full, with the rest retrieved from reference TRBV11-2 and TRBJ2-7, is EAGVAQSPRYKIIEKRQSVAFWCNPISGHATLYWYQQILGQGPKLLIQFQNNGVVDDSQLPKDRFSAERLKGVDSTLKIQPAKLEDSAVYLCASSLVLFYYEQYFGPGTRLTVT.

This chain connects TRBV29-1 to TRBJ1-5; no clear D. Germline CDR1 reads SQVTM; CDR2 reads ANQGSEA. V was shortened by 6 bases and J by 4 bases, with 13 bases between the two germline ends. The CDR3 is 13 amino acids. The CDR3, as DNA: TGCAGCGTCGGCGACACCCAAAATCAGCCCCAGCATTTT. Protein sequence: CSVGDTQNQPQHF.

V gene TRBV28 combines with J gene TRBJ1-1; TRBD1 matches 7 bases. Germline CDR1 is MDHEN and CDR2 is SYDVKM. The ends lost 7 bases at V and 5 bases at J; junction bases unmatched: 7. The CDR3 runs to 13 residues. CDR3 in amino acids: CASTWDSGTEAFF. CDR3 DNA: TGTGCCAGCACTTGGGACAGTGGGACTGAAGCTTTCTTT.

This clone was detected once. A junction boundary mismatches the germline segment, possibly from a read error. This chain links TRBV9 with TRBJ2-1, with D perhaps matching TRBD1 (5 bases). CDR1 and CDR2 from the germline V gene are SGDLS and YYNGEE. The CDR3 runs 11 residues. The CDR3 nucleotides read TGTGCCAGCAGGACGGACAATGAGCAATTCTTC. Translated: CASRTDNEQFF.